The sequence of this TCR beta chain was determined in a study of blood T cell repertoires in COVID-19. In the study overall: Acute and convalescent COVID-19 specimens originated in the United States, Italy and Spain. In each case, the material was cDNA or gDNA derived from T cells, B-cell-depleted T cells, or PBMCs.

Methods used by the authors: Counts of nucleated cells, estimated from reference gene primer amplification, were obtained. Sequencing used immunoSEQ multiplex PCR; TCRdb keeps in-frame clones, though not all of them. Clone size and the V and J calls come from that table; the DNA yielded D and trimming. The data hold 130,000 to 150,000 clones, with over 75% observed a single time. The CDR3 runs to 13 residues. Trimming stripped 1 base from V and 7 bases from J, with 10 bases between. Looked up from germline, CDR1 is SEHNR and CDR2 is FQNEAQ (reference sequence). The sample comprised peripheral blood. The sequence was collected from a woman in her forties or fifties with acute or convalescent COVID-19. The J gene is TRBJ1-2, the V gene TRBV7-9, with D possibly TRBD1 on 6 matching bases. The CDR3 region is CASSLDQGGGYTF. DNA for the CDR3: TGTGCCAGCAGCTTAGATCAAGGGGGTGGCTACACCTTC.